What follows are 10 T cell receptor beta chains derived from one specimen sequenced in a study of healthy donors' naive CD4 and CD8 T cells. TCR libraries were built from about 0.55 ug of total RNA by linear amplification. TCRdb used MiXCR to reprocess the reads, holding one entry per CDR3 protein. The sample records 200,000 or so distinct CDR3 sequences, about 76% being singletons. Sequences were obtained from naive CD4+ and CD8+ T cells sorted from blood, pooled from several donors. The receptors come from a pool of human donors in good health; the sample pools cells from several healthy donors.

J is TRBJ2-7 and V is TRBV11-2; 13 nucleotides agree with TRBD2. The CDR3 has 17 amino acids. Per the germline V gene, CDR1 is SGHAT and CDR2 is FQNNGV. The ends lost 1 base at V and 3 bases at J; junction bases unmatched: 6. This chain's CDR3 is CASSLGTSGSNFYEQYF. CDR3 nucleotide sequence: TGTGCCAGCAGCTTAGGGACTAGCGGGAGTAATTTCTACGAGCAGTACTTC.

This clonotype was observed a few times. The chain recombines TRBV29-1 with TRBJ1-3; D unclear. Germline V gene lookup returns CDR1 SQVTM and CDR2 ANQGSEA. The CDR3 consists of 13 residues. Trimming pared 5 bases from V and 0 bases from J, leaving 8 bases between. The chain's CDR3 is CSVSPISGNTIYF. The CDR3 region has the DNA TGCAGCGTTAGTCCCATCTCTGGAAACACCATATATTTT.

This clonotype was recorded once. The chain combines TRBV5-1 with TRBJ2-3; TRBD1 aligns across 10 bases. J lost 6 bases, V lost 2 bases, and 3 bases had no gene match. This CDR3 is built from 14 residues. Germline V gene sequence: CDR1 SGHRS, CDR2 YFSETQ. CDR3 sequence (DNA): TGCGCCAGCAGCTTTGACAGGGGGCTGGATACGCAGTATTTT. Translating gives CASSFDRGLDTQYF.

The rearrangement links TRBV11-1 to TRBJ2-4, with TRBD1 matching 9 bases. Trimming took 5 bases from V and 0 from J; bases not matched to a gene: 11. The CDR3 contains 18 residues. Looked up from germline, CDR1 is SGHAT and CDR2 is FQDESV (reference sequence). In DNA form, the CDR3 reads TGTGCCAGCAGCCGGACAGGGGAGTGGGGGTCAGCCAAAAACATTCAGTACTTC. Amino acids: CASSRTGEWGSAKNIQYF.

V is TRBV5-1 and J is TRBJ2-5, with 8 bases matching TRBD2. In germline, CDR1 is SGHRS, CDR2 YFSETQ. The CDR3 has 15 amino acids. Trimming at V came to 4 bases and at J to 2 bases, leaving 7 bases not matched to a gene. This CDR3 is CASSTTGTRQETQYF. CDR3 nucleotide sequence: TGCGCCAGCAGCACAACCGGGACTAGGCAAGAGACCCAGTACTTC.

The rearrangement joins TRBV19 to TRBJ1-6, with D maybe TRBD1 (5 bases). V dropped 7 bases and J dropped 8 bases, with 9 bases sitting between them. From germline, CDR1 is LNHDA and CDR2 SQIVND (reference sequence). The CDR3 loop spans 12 amino acids. This CDR3 is CASTAGHSPLHF. In DNA, the CDR3 is TGTGCCAGTACGGCGGGGCATTCACCCCTCCACTTT.

The chain combines TRBV29-1 with TRBJ2-7; D is undetermined. Deletions cut 6 bases from V and 6 bases from J, with 21 bases between. Germline V CDR1 and CDR2: SQVTM, ANQGSEA. The CDR3 has 14 amino acids. The CDR3 coding sequence is TGCAGCGTCAAGAAGCAGGTTTGGCCGATCGAGCAGTACTTC. Translation gives CSVKKQVWPIEQYF.

The V and J genes are TRBV6-5 and TRBJ2-1; 10 bases line up with TRBD2. V shed 0 bases and J 1 base; nucleotides not matched to a gene: 0. The V gene's germline CDR1 is MNHEY and CDR2 SVGAGI. The CDR3 consists of 16 residues. CDR3 sequence reads: CASSYSAGGSYNEQFF. Here the CDR3 DNA reads TGTGCCAGCAGTTACTCAGCGGGAGGGTCCTACAATGAGCAGTTCTTC.

This chain uses TRBV5-6 with TRBJ1-1; no clear D. This CDR3 spans 14 amino acids. Looked up from germline, CDR1 is SGHDT and CDR2 is YYEEEE. V was pared by 0 bases and J by 4 bases, with 10 bases between. This CDR3 is CASSLDPGGTEAFF. In DNA form, the CDR3 reads TGTGCCAGCAGCTTGGATCCGGGCGGCACTGAAGCTTTCTTT.

V is TRBV6-2 or TRBV6-3 and J is TRBJ2-3; D not certain. Germline V gene data show CDR1 as MNHEY and CDR2 as SVGEGT. CDR3 length: 16 amino acids. V was pared by 6 bases and J by 4 bases, with 20 bases between. CDR3 sequence reads: CASRGKRTVTADTQYF. In DNA form, the CDR3 reads TGTGCCAGCAGGGGGAAGAGGACCGTAACCGCAGATACGCAGTATTTT.